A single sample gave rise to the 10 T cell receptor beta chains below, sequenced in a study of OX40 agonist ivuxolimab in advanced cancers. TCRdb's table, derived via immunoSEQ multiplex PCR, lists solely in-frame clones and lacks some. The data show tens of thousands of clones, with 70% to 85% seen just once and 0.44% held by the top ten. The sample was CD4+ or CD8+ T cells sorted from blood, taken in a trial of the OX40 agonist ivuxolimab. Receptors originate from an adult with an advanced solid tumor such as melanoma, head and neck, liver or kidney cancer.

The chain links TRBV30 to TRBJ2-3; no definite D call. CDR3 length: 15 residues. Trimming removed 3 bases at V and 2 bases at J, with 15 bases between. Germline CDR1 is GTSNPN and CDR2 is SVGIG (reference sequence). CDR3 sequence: CAWRWQRLSTDTQYF. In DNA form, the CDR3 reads TGTGCCTGGAGGTGGCAGCGTTTGTCCACAGATACGCAGTATTTT.

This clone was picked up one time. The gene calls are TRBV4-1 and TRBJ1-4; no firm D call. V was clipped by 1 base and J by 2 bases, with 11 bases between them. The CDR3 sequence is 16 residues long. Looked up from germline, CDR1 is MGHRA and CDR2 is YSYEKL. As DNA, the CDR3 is TGCGCCAGCAGCCAAGGCGACGGTAGGACTAATGAAAAACTGTTTTTT. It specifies CASSQGDGRTNEKLFF.

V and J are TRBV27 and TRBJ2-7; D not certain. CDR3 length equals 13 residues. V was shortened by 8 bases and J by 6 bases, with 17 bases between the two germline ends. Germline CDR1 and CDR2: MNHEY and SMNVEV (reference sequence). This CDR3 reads CASSRVLRGEQYF. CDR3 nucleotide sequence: TGTGCCAGCTCTCGGGTTCTCCGTGGCGAGCAGTACTTC.

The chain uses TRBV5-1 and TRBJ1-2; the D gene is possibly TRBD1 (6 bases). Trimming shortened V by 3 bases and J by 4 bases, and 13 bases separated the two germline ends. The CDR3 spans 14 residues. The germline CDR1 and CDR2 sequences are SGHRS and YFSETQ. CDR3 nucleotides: TGCGCCAGCAGCTACGGACAGATCACCTATGGCTACACCTTC. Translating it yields CASSYGQITYGYTF.

The CDR3 sequence: CASSSYSGNQPQHF. CDR3 bases: TGTGCCAGTAGTTCCTACTCGGGCAATCAGCCCCAGCATTTT. The chain uses TRBV19 and TRBJ1-5; D remains ambiguous. V lost 5 bases, J lost 2 bases, and 10 bases lay in between. The CDR3 has 14 amino acids. In germline, CDR1 is LNHDA, CDR2 SQIVND (reference sequence).

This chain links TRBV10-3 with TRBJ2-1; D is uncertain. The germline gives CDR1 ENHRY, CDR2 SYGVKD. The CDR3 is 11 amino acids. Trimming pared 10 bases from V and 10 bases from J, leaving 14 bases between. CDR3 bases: TGTGCCACCAGAGTAGGTGCAGAGCAGTTCTTC. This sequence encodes CATRVGAEQFF.

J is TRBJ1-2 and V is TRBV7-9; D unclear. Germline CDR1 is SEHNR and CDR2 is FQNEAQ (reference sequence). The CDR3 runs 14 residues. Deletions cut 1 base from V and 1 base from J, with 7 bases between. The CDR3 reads CASSLEGGNYGYTF. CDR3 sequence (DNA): TGTGCCAGCAGCTTAGAAGGCGGTAACTATGGCTACACCTTC.

The CDR3 region has the DNA TGCGCCAGCAGCCAAGGGCTTCGGGACACTGAAGCTTTCTTT. Translated, it gives CASSQGLRDTEAFF. The rearrangement uses TRBV4-1 and TRBJ1-1; D gene uncertain. CDR1 MGHRA and CDR2 YSYEKL come from the germline V gene. V shed 1 base and J shed 3 bases, with 9 bases lying between them. The CDR3 contains 14 residues.

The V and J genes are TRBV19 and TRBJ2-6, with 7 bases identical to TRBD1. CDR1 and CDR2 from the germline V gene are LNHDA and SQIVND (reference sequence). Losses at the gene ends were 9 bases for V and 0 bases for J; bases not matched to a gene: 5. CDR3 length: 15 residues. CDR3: CASRQGSSGANVLTF. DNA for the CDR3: TGTGCCAGCAGACAGGGTAGCTCTGGGGCCAACGTCCTGACTTTC.

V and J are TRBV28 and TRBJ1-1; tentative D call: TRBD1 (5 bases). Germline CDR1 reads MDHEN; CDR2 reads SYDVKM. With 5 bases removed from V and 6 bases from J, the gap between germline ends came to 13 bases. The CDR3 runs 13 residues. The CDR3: CASSTQGRAEAFF. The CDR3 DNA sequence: TGTGCCAGCAGTACCCAGGGTAGAGCTGAAGCTTTCTTT.